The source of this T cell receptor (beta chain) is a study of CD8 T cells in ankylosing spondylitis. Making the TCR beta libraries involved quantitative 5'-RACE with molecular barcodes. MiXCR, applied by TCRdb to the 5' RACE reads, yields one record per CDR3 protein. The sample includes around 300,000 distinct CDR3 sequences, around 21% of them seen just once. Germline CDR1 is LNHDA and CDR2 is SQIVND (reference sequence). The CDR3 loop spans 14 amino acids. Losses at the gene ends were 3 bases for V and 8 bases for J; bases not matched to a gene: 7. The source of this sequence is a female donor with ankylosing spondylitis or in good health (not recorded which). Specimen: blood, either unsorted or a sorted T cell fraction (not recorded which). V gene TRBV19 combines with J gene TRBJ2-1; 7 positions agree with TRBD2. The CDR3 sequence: CASSMPGLIDEQFF. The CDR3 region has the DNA TGTGCCAGTAGTATGCCGGGACTAATCGATGAGCAGTTCTTC.